The 28 T cell receptor beta chains given below trace back to one sample, sequenced in a study of blood T cell repertoires in COVID-19. Using immunoSEQ multiplex PCR, the repertoire was profiled, and TCRdb retains in-frame clones only, with some absent. The sample lists almost 250,000 clones, more than 75% seen once, with 1.5% to 2% in the top ten. Specimen: peripheral blood. Receptors were obtained from a woman in her sixties who had recovered from COVID-19.

The CDR3: CASSEAGGSTDTQYF. DNA for the CDR3: TGTGCCAGCAGTGAAGCGGGGGGAAGCACAGATACGCAGTATTTT. This sequence joins TRBV6-1 and TRBJ2-3; maybe TRBD2 (6 bases). The CDR3 runs to 15 residues. CDR1 and CDR2 (germline): MNHNS, SASEGT. V was trimmed by 0 bases and J by 0 bases, leaving 7 bases between them.

The rearrangement links TRBV5-6 to TRBJ2-3; D not resolved. The V end lost 1 base, the J end lost 3 bases, and 6 bases lay between the germline ends. The CDR3 totals 13 residues. Germline loops: CDR1 SGHDT, CDR2 YYEEEE. The CDR3 DNA sequence: TGTGCCAGCAGCTTGCCTGCGACAGATACGCAGTATTTT. Its protein product is CASSLPATDTQYF.

The V gene is TRBV7-3, the J gene TRBJ2-3, with TRBD2 identical over 12 bases. The junction had 4 bases not matched to a gene; V was cut back by 2 bases and J by 1 base. The CDR3 is 17 amino acids. Germline V lookup: CDR1 SGHTA, CDR2 FQGTGA. The CDR3 loop reads CASSLYRTSGGTDTQYF. The DNA for the CDR3 is TGTGCCAGCAGCTTATATCGGACTAGCGGGGGCACAGATACGCAGTATTTT. The full variable domain, in which reference TRBV7-3 and TRBJ2-3 provide the parts outside the CDR3, is GAGVSQTPSNKVTEKGKYVELRCDPISGHTALYWYRQSLGQGPEFLIYFQGTGAADDSGLPNDRFFAVRPEGSVSTLKIQRTERGDSAVYLCASSLYRTSGGTDTQYFGPGTRLTVL.

The chain has TRBV15 and TRBJ2-5; 7 bases map to TRBD2. There are 19 residues in the CDR3. Germline trimming cut 0 bases from V and 2 bases from J; bases unmatched to any gene: 15. Germline V lookup: CDR1 LNHNV, CDR2 YYDKDF (reference sequence). The CDR3 coding sequence is TGTGCCACCAGCAGAGATCTGTCTAATGAAGCGGGGAAACAAGAGACCCAGTACTTC. It translates to CATSRDLSNEAGKQETQYF.

V usage is TRBV5-6 and J usage is TRBJ2-5; maybe TRBD2 (5 bases). Germline CDR1 and CDR2: SGHDT and YYEEEE. The CDR3 is 13 residues long. V lost 3 bases and J lost 3, with 9 bases in between. The CDR3 DNA reads as TGTGCCAGCAGCTGGGAGCGGAAAGAGACCCAGTACTTC. Translating gives CASSWERKETQYF.

The chain has TRBV14 and TRBJ2-7, with D unresolved. This CDR3 is 16 amino acids long. The germline gives CDR1 SGHDN, CDR2 FVKESK. V lost 1 base and J 4 bases, leaving 17 bases between the germline ends. The CDR3 protein is CASSQVLGTRIYEQYF. The DNA of the CDR3 is TGTGCCAGCAGCCAAGTTCTAGGCACTCGGATATACGAGCAGTACTTC.

This sequence joins TRBV5-1 and TRBJ2-1, with 11 positions matching TRBD2. CDR1 is SGHRS and CDR2 is YFSETQ in the germline V gene. The length of the CDR3 is 15 residues. The J segment lost 5 bases and the V segment lost 4 bases, leaving 5 bases of the junction unmatched. In nucleotides, the CDR3 is TGCGCCAGCAGCATCCTAGCGGGGGGCGACAATGAGCAGTTCTTC. The encoded protein is CASSILAGGDNEQFF.

The V gene is TRBV6-1, the J gene TRBJ1-1; 10 bases match TRBD1. Trimming removed 4 bases from V and 0 bases from J; junction bases left unmatched: 5. The CDR3 runs 16 residues. Germline CDR1 MNHNS, CDR2 SASEGT. The CDR3 region is CASSVGTGEMNTEAFF. For the CDR3, the DNA is TGTGCCAGCAGTGTGGGGACAGGGGAAATGAACACTGAAGCTTTCTTT.

The chain employs TRBV5-4 and TRBJ1-4; D possibly corresponds to TRBD1 (5 bases). From germline, CDR1 is SGHNT and CDR2 YYREEE (reference sequence). V lost 0 bases to trimming and J lost 5 bases, with 8 bases between them. The CDR3 consists of 14 residues. In DNA, the CDR3 is TGTGCCAGCAGCTTGGAAACAGGAAATGAAAAACTGTTTTTT. It translates to CASSLETGNEKLFF.

The rearrangement links TRBV2 to TRBJ1-5; D remains ambiguous. In germline, CDR1 is SNHLY, CDR2 FYNNEI. V lost 3 bases and J lost 0, with 9 bases in between. The CDR3 loop spans 15 amino acids. The CDR3 loop is CASSDWQDSNQPQHF. As DNA, the CDR3 is TGTGCCAGCAGTGACTGGCAGGATAGCAATCAGCCCCAGCATTTT.

This clone was observed a single time. The chain recombines TRBV4-3 with TRBJ2-7; 8 bases are shared with TRBD2. J lost 2 bases, V lost 1 base, and 7 bases had no gene match. The CDR3 sequence is 16 residues long. Germline-derived CDR1 and CDR2 are LGHNA and YSLEER. The CDR3, as DNA: TGCGCCAGCAGCCAAGTGAGCGGGGGAAACCCCTACGAGCAGTACTTC. Encoded protein: CASSQVSGGNPYEQYF.

The chain employs TRBV4-2 and TRBJ1-4; the D gene is possibly TRBD1 (6 bases). Deletions cut 0 bases from V and 4 bases from J, with 9 bases between. The CDR3 covers 15 residues. Germline V CDR1 and CDR2: LGHNA, YNFKEQ. The CDR3 reads CASSQEWTDNEKLFF. For the CDR3, the DNA is TGTGCCAGCAGCCAAGAGTGGACAGATAATGAAAAACTGTTTTTT.

This sequence joins TRBV24-1 and TRBJ2-3, with 9 bases identical to TRBD2. The CDR3 has 18 amino acids. CDR1 KGHDR and CDR2 SFDVKD come from the germline V gene. The J segment lost 4 bases and the V segment lost 0 bases, leaving 10 bases of the junction unmatched. The CDR3 coding sequence is TGTGCCACCAGTGATTTGAGGTCCAGCGGGGGGAACGCAGATACGCAGTATTTT. This codes for CATSDLRSSGGNADTQYF.

The rearrangement joins TRBV4-3 to TRBJ1-1; D is possibly TRBD1 (6 bases). This CDR3 spans 15 amino acids. Germline lookup yields CDR1 LGHNA and CDR2 YSLEER. Trimming stripped 0 bases from V and 4 bases from J, with 12 bases between. CDR3 nucleotides: TGCGCCAGCAGCCAAGATCTGGGGGCAGGCACTGAAGCTTTCTTT. Translation: CASSQDLGAGTEAFF.

This clone appeared a single time. The chain links TRBV14 to TRBJ2-1, with a possible D match to TRBD2 (5 bases). With 1 base removed from V and 4 bases from J, the gap between germline ends came to 14 bases. In germline, CDR1 is SGHDN, CDR2 FVKESK. The CDR3 has 16 amino acids. This CDR3 reads CASSQGSGLGYNEQFF. The CDR3 nucleotides read TGTGCCAGCAGCCAAGGTTCGGGGTTGGGTTACAATGAGCAGTTCTTC.

The J gene is TRBJ2-3, the V gene TRBV3-1 (or the pseudogene TRBV3-2), with TRBD2 matching over 10 bases. The junction had 11 bases not matched to a gene; V was cut back by 3 bases and J by 2 bases. The CDR3 has 18 amino acids. Germline V gene data show CDR1 as LGHDT and CDR2 as YNNKEL (reference sequence). The DNA for the CDR3 is TGTGCCAGCAGCCAGTCCTCTAGCGGGGGCCCATCCACAGATACGCAGTATTTT. Protein sequence: CASSQSSSGGPSTDTQYF.

To note about this clone: This CDR3 is also generated by other DNA sequences in the sample. The chain is built from TRBV6-5 and TRBJ2-5; maybe TRBD2 (5 bases). CDR1 MNHEY and CDR2 SVGAGI come from the germline V gene. V was cut by 6 bases and J by 4 bases, with 6 bases left in between. This CDR3 has 11 residues. CDR3 sequence: CASSRGETQYF. The CDR3 DNA reads TGTGCCAGCAGCCGGGGAGAGACCCAGTACTTC.

The DNA of the CDR3 is TGCAGCGTCCGCGGCGGTAGGTCTGGAAGAGAGACCCAGTACTTC. This sequence encodes CSVRGGRSGRETQYF. The chain is built from TRBV29-1 and TRBJ2-5; no firm D call. This CDR3 comprises 15 residues. The germline V gene has CDR1 SQVTM and CDR2 ANQGSEA. Trimming removed 6 bases from V and 4 bases from J, with 21 bases in between. The full variable domain, in which reference TRBV29-1 and TRBJ2-5 provide the parts outside the CDR3, is SAVISQKPSRDICQRGTSLTIQCQVDSQVTMMFWYRQQPGQSLTLIATANQGSEATYESGFVIDKFPISRPNLTFSTLTVSNMSPEDSSIYLCSVRGGRSGRETQYFGPGTRLLVL.

The chain joins TRBV7-2 to TRBJ2-2, with 9 bases aligning to TRBD1. The CDR3 runs to 18 residues. V lost 6 bases to trimming and J lost 6 bases; unmatched junction nucleotides: 17. The germline CDR1 and CDR2 sequences are SGHTA and FQGNSA. CDR3 protein: CASSWTFTGTGSAGELFF. The CDR3 coding sequence is TGTGCCAGCAGTTGGACTTTCACCGGGACAGGGTCCGCCGGGGAGCTGTTTTTT.

The J gene is TRBJ2-1, the V gene TRBV11-2; 9 nucleotides agree with TRBD2. The CDR3 spans 18 residues. The V segment lost 6 bases and the J segment 0 bases; nucleotides outside the gene matches: 12. Germline V gives CDR1 SGHAT, CDR2 FQNNGV. CDR3 sequence (DNA): TGTGCCAGCAGAGAAGCGGGGGGAATTATGAGCTCCTACAATGAGCAGTTCTTC. This gives the protein CASREAGGIMSSYNEQFF.

The chain carries TRBV7-9 and TRBJ2-3, with TRBD1 matching 9 bases. J was trimmed by 5 bases and V by 1 base; bases with no gene match: 4. Germline CDR1 reads SEHNR; CDR2 reads FQNEAQ (reference sequence). This CDR3 has 15 amino acids. CDR3 in DNA: TGTGCCAGCAGCTTAGGACAGGGGGTCAGAGATACGCAGTATTTT. Protein product: CASSLGQGVRDTQYF.

V and J are TRBV6-5 and TRBJ2-7; 7 bases are a match to TRBD1. The CDR3 contains 13 residues. In germline, CDR1 is MNHEY, CDR2 SVGAGI. V lost 11 bases, J lost 2 bases, and 9 bases stayed unmatched. The CDR3 region is CASRTGRTYEQYF. The CDR3 DNA follows: TGTGCCTCCCGGACAGGAAGAACCTACGAGCAGTACTTC.

This chain links TRBV5-1 with TRBJ1-2; D ambiguous. The CDR3 length is 16 residues. Germline CDR1 and CDR2: SGHRS and YFSETQ. The V end was cut by 0 bases, the J end by 0 bases, with 12 bases between. The CDR3 reads CASSLALGVANYGYTF. The DNA of the CDR3 is TGCGCCAGCAGCTTGGCTTTAGGAGTCGCTAACTATGGCTACACCTTC.

This chain links TRBV2 with TRBJ2-7; the D gene is possibly TRBD1 (6 bases). The CDR3 extends over 12 amino acids. The V gene lost 4 bases and the J gene lost 4 bases, with 8 bases spanning the gap. The germline V gene encodes CDR1 SNHLY and CDR2 FYNNEI. The CDR3 reads CASSGTGYEQYF. The DNA of the CDR3 is TGTGCCAGCAGTGGAACAGGGTACGAGCAGTACTTC.

The J gene is TRBJ1-1, the V gene TRBV4-3; D gene uncertain. The CDR3 sequence is 13 residues long. The ends were cut back, 4 bases at V and 10 bases at J, with 16 bases in the middle. In germline, CDR1 is LGHNA, CDR2 YSLEER. Written as DNA, the CDR3 is TGCGCCAGCAGCCCACGATTGGAGGGTTTAGCTTTCTTT. Translation gives CASSPRLEGLAFF.

This rearrangement joins TRBV5-8 to TRBJ2-5, with D unclear. CDR3 length: 14 amino acids. Trimming left V 0 bases short and J 5 bases short, with 11 bases between. Germline-derived CDR1 and CDR2 are SGHTS and YDEGEE. CDR3 sequence reads: CASSLARVAETQYF. CDR3 in DNA: TGTGCCAGCAGCTTGGCCCGGGTGGCGGAGACCCAGTACTTC.

V and J are TRBV5-4 and TRBJ2-3, with TRBD2 matching 7 bases. There are 14 residues in the CDR3. Germline CDR1 is SGHNT and CDR2 is YYREEE (reference sequence). Losses at the gene ends were 2 bases for V and 6 bases for J; bases not matched to a gene: 6. CDR3 region: CASSFLGGRDTQYF. The CDR3 DNA follows: TGTGCCAGCAGCTTCTTGGGGGGGAGGGATACGCAGTATTTT.

This clone was seen a handful of times. The V gene is TRBV6-1, the J gene TRBJ1-2; possibly TRBD1 for D (5 bases). Germline loops: CDR1 MNHNS, CDR2 SASEGT. This CDR3 has 14 amino acids. V was pared by 7 bases and J by 8 bases, with 20 bases between. This CDR3 is CASTTGAGSKGYTF. The CDR3 DNA follows: TGTGCCAGCACTACTGGGGCAGGGTCGAAAGGCTACACCTTC.